This paragraph reports one T cell receptor (beta chain). The data belong to a study of blood T cells in healthy people across ages. Germline V gives CDR1 SEHNR, CDR2 FQNEAQ (reference sequence). Trimming took 2 bases from V and 1 from J, leaving 5 bases between them. The CDR3 covers 13 residues. Sample-barcoded 5' priming and a J-beta primer mix drove a second PCR of about 6 to 12 cycles. Using its own MiXCR run on the 5' RACE reads, TCRdb lists one record per CDR3 protein. The data contain about 510,000 distinct CDR3 sequences, about a quarter of them singletons. The data also belong to a second study, concerning T cells of mothers and their children.

This sequence originates from a boy between 2 and 15 years old in good health. The sequenced sample was blood. The rearrangement joins TRBV7-9 to TRBJ1-2; unclear D gene. In DNA, the CDR3 is TGTGCCAGCAGCTTATTTAATAACTATGGCTACACCTTC. The encoded protein is CASSLFNNYGYTF.